One sample yielded the 19 T cell receptor beta chains listed below, sequenced in a study of blood T cell repertoires in COVID-19. Repertoires were generated with immunoSEQ multiplex PCR, while TCRdb's copy carries only in-frame clones and drops some. Of about 220,000 clones in the sample, around four fifths were seen once. Sequencing used PBMCs or T cells enriched from blood (not recorded which). All receptors derive from a woman aged 50 to 65 who had been exposed to COVID-19.

The V and J genes are TRBV11-2 and TRBJ2-7; the match to TRBD2 covers 7 bases. V gave up 1 base and J gave up 5 bases; unmatched junction bases: 8. In germline, CDR1 is SGHAT, CDR2 FQNNGV. This CDR3 is built from 15 residues. The CDR3 is CASSLAGGGGNEQYF. The CDR3 coding sequence is TGTGCCAGCAGCTTAGCTGGCGGGGGAGGGAACGAGCAGTACTTC.

This clone appeared once. The gene calls are TRBV3-1 (or the pseudogene TRBV3-2) and TRBJ1-4; TRBD1 agrees at 7 bases. The germline CDR1 and CDR2 sequences are LGHDT and YNNKEL (reference sequence). The V and J ends lost 4 bases and 7 bases, in that order; junction bases with no gene match: 9. This CDR3 region has 15 residues. Written as DNA, the CDR3 is TGTGCCAGCAGCCCCTCCGGGACAGCGGGTGAAAAACTGTTTTTT. Translating gives CASSPSGTAGEKLFF.

The rearrangement uses TRBV27 and TRBJ1-3; D gene ambiguous. The CDR3 is 15 residues long. Germline V lookup: CDR1 MNHEY, CDR2 SMNVEV (reference sequence). The V end was cut by 2 bases, the J end by 0 bases, with 8 bases between. CDR3 region: CASSLGSSSGNTIYF. The CDR3 region has the DNA TGTGCCAGCAGTTTAGGCTCCAGCTCTGGAAACACCATATATTTT.

This clone was found a few times. The CDR3 is CASSQGARNQPQHF. DNA for the CDR3: TGTGCCAGCAGTCAGGGGGCGCGCAATCAGCCCCAGCATTTT. The genes are TRBV13 and TRBJ1-5; 8 nucleotides line up with TRBD1. The CDR3 extends over 14 amino acids. Germline-derived CDR1 and CDR2 are PRHDT and FYEKMQ (reference sequence). V was pared by 6 bases and J by 2 bases, with 3 bases of the junction left unmatched.

V usage is TRBV6-1 and J usage is TRBJ2-1, with 8 bases identical to TRBD1. CDR1 is MNHNS and CDR2 is SASEGT in the germline V gene. The V gene end was trimmed by 3 bases and the J gene end by 5 bases; junction bases not matched to a gene: 6. This CDR3 has 15 amino acids. The CDR3 is CASSDLDRGDNEQFF. CDR3 DNA sequence: TGTGCCAGCAGTGACCTAGACAGGGGCGACAATGAGCAGTTCTTC.

In DNA form, the CDR3 reads TGTGCCAGCAGCTTAGGTACTAGCGGGTGGGATGAGCAGTTCTTC. Translated: CASSLGTSGWDEQFF. The chain couples TRBV11-1 to TRBJ2-1; TRBD2 agrees at 9 bases. The CDR3 extends over 15 amino acids. J lost 8 bases, V lost 1 base, and 6 bases had no gene match. CDR1 and CDR2 (germline): SGHAT, FQDESV (reference sequence).

This chain connects TRBV4-3 to TRBJ2-7, with TRBD2 matching over 11 bases. The CDR3 extends over 14 amino acids. Germline V lookup: CDR1 LGHNA, CDR2 YSLEER. The V and J ends lost 2 bases and 4 bases, in that order; junction bases with no gene match: 1. In nucleotides, the CDR3 is TGCGCCAGCAGCCAACTAGCGGGGGGATACGAGCAGTACTTC. Translating it yields CASSQLAGGYEQYF.

V usage is TRBV15 and J usage is TRBJ1-2; D is uncertain. Trimming cost V 1 base and J 7 bases, with 13 bases left between them. Germline V gene lookup returns CDR1 LNHNV and CDR2 YYDKDF (reference sequence). CDR3 size: 14 residues. In DNA, the CDR3 is TGTGCCACCAGCAGAGCGGGAAGTGAGGTTGGCTACACCTTC. This translates into CATSRAGSEVGYTF. Complete variable domain (other parts from reference TRBV15 and TRBJ1-2): DAMVIQNPRYQVTQFGKPVTLSCSQTLNHNVMYWYQQKSSQAPKLLFHYYDKDFNNEADTPDNFQSRRPNTSFCFLDIRSPGLGDTAMYLCATSRAGSEVGYTFGSGTRLTVV.

V and J are TRBV7-8 and TRBJ1-1; D remains ambiguous. The V gene lost 3 bases and the J gene lost 1 base, with 6 bases spanning the gap. CDR3 length: 13 amino acids. Germline V gene data show CDR1 as SGHVS and CDR2 as FQNEAQ. The CDR3 here is CASSFGGNTEAFF. CDR3 sequence (DNA): TGTGCCAGCAGCTTCGGTGGGAACACTGAAGCTTTCTTT.

The chain recombines TRBV7-8 with TRBJ1-3; 8 bases map to TRBD1. The CDR3 loop spans 15 amino acids. Trimming removed 5 bases from V and 1 base from J; junction bases left unmatched: 4. Per germline, CDR1 SGHVS and CDR2 FQNEAQ. CDR3 coding DNA: TGTGCCAGCAGCCCCAGGGGGCTGTCTGGAAACACCATATATTTT. It encodes CASSPRGLSGNTIYF.

The chain's CDR3 is CSGRLGMETQYF. The DNA of the CDR3 is TGCAGCGGCAGACTAGGAATGGAGACCCAGTACTTC. The chain couples TRBV29-1 to TRBJ2-5, with a possible D match to TRBD2 (6 bases). The CDR3 length is 12 residues. Germline V gene data show CDR1 as SQVTM and CDR2 as ANQGSEA. The V and J ends lost 7 bases and 5 bases respectively, with 14 bases between them. The full variable domain, with the rest looked up from reference TRBV29-1 and TRBJ2-5, is SAVISQKPSRDICQRGTSLTIQCQVDSQVTMMFWYRQQPGQSLTLIATANQGSEATYESGFVIDKFPISRPNLTFSTLTVSNMSPEDSSIYLCSGRLGMETQYFGPGTRLLVL.

This clone was seen once. The genes are TRBV9 and TRBJ2-1; tentative D call: TRBD2 (5 bases). V shed 4 bases and J shed 8 bases, with 13 bases lying between them. The CDR3 is made up of 13 amino acids. Germline CDR1 SGDLS, CDR2 YYNGEE. The CDR3 loop is CASSLTRDDEQFF. The CDR3 coding sequence is TGTGCCAGCAGCCTCACTAGAGACGATGAGCAGTTCTTC.

This clone has only a few counts. Here the CDR3 reads CASSTGLFSYTF. DNA of the CDR3: TGTGCCAGTAGTACAGGCTTGTTCTCGTACACCTTC. The rearrangement uses TRBV19 and TRBJ1-2; D is unclear. The ends were cut back, 4 bases at V and 11 bases at J, with 14 bases in the middle. Germline CDR1 and CDR2: LNHDA and SQIVND (reference sequence). The CDR3 sequence is 12 residues long.

CDR3 amino acids: CSVETGVVYEQYF. DNA for the CDR3: TGCAGCGTTGAAACAGGAGTGGTCTACGAGCAGTACTTC. The chain combines TRBV29-1 with TRBJ2-7; D may be TRBD1 (5 bases). CDR1 is SQVTM, CDR2 ANQGSEA, per germline. The CDR3 spans 13 residues. Trimming took 2 bases from V and 3 from J, leaving 11 bases between them.

This sequence joins TRBV1 and TRBJ2-1; TRBD2 is the table's D call, not checked against the DNA. TRBV1 is flagged as a pseudogene. The CDR3 has 21 residues. The CDR3 region has the DNA TGCACCAGCAGCCAAGCCACCAAGCGACTAGCGGTGATGAGCTCCTACAATGAGCAGTTCTTC. Encoded protein: CTSSQATKRLAVMSSYNEQFF.

The chain joins TRBV14 to TRBJ1-3, with TRBD1 as a possible D gene (6 bases). Trimming cost V 6 bases and J 0 bases, with 15 bases left between them. This CDR3 has 16 residues. The germline gives CDR1 SGHDN, CDR2 FVKESK. The CDR3 spells CASSRGTGFSGNTIYF. CDR3 DNA: TGTGCCAGCAGTCGCGGTACAGGGTTCTCTGGAAACACCATATATTTT.

The gene calls are TRBV24-1 and TRBJ2-7; D is unclear. Germline-derived CDR1 and CDR2 are KGHDR and SFDVKD. V was pared by 6 bases and J by 1 base, with 9 bases between. This CDR3 has 13 residues. CDR3 in amino acids: CATSTTSSYEQYF. Here the CDR3 DNA reads TGTGCCACCAGTACGACAAGTTCCTACGAGCAGTACTTC.

The chain joins TRBV23-1 to TRBJ2-7, with unresolved D. TRBV23-1 is identified as an open reading frame with a role that is uncertain. The CDR3 contains 14 residues. V lost 10 bases, J lost 3 bases, and 19 bases lay in between. CDR3 amino acids: CAIPRLSVHYEQYF. For the CDR3, the DNA is TGCGCCATCCCCCGACTGTCAGTTCACTACGAGCAGTACTTC.

The chain couples TRBV30 to TRBJ1-1; D might be TRBD1 (5 bases). CDR1 is GTSNPN and CDR2 is SVGIG in the germline V gene (reference sequence). V shed 0 bases and J shed 3 bases, with 8 bases lying between them. The CDR3 length is 13 residues. CDR3 sequence (DNA): TGTGCCTGGAGTGTGGGGGGATACACTGAAGCTTTCTTT. Protein: CAWSVGGYTEAFF.